The sequence of this TCR beta chain was determined in a study of graft-versus-host responses after intestinal transplantation. On the study more broadly: Recipients across the board were started on anti-thymocyte globulin induction, then kept on tacrolimus and steroids for about 3 years.

Repertoires were generated with immunoSEQ multiplex PCR, while TCRdb's copy carries only in-frame clones and drops some. This table has approximately 12,000 clones, about three quarters appearing once. Study outcomes and limitations: Some GvH clones were seen earlier in gut or blood, suggesting intestinal origin. After transplant, early declines in HvG clones were associated with peak levels of circulating GvH clones. Within the allografts of patients who had graft-donor T cell macrochimerism, graft-versus-host to host-versus-graft clonal ratios were high.

Processing was applied to graft tissue in order to liberate intraepithelial and lamina propria lymphocytes. Concerning this clone: The antigen is not known.

This CDR3 is 15 amino acids long. Per the germline V gene, CDR1 is LGHNA and CDR2 is YNFKEQ. V dropped 1 base and J dropped 4; count of bases not matched to a gene: 2. J is TRBJ2-3 and V is TRBV4-2; TRBD2 aligns across 10 bases. The source was ileum tissue, collected 142 days after intestinal transplantation. The origin of this receptor is a human patient who received an intestinal transplant, so some T cells may come from the graft donor. For the CDR3, the DNA is TGTGCCAGCAGCCAAGGAGCGGGGGGGTCAGATACGCAGTATTTT. Protein product: CASSQGAGGSDTQYF.